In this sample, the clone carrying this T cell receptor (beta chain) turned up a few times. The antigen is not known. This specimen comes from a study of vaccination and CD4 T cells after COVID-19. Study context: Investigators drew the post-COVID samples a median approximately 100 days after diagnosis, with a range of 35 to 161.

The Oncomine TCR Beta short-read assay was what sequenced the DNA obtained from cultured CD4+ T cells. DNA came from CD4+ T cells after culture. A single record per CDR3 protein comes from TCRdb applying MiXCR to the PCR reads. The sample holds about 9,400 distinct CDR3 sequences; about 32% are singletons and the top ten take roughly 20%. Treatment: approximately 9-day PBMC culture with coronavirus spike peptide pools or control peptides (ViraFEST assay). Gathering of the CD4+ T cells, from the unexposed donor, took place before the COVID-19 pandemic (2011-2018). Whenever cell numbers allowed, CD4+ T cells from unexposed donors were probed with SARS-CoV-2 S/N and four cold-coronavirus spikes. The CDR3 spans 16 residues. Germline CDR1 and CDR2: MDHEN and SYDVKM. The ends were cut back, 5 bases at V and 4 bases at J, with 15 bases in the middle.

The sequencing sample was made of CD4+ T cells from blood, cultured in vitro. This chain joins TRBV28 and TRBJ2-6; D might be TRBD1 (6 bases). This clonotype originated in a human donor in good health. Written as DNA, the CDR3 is TGTGCCAGCAGTGCACAGGGACGACGGGGGGCCAACGTCCTGACTTTC. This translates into CASSAQGRRGANVLTF.